Listed here are 9 T cell receptor beta chains from one sample, sequenced in a study of control samples from healthy donors and cancer patients. Profiled with immunoSEQ multiplex PCR; TCRdb holds only in-frame clones, not every one. The sample yields roughly 59,000 clones, 92% seen once. The sequenced material came from PBMCs. The receptors here all came from a man between 35 and 55 years old with colorectal cancer.

V gene TRBV6-2 or TRBV6-3 combines with J gene TRBJ1-4; TRBD1 agrees at 8 bases. V shed 6 bases and J 0 bases; nucleotides not matched to a gene: 12. Germline CDR1 MNHEY, CDR2 SVGEGT. This CDR3 has 18 residues. CDR3 nucleotides: TGTGCCAGCAGCACTCGCGGACAGGGCGCTTCAACTAATGAAAAACTGTTTTTT. This codes for CASSTRGQGASTNEKLFF.

This chain connects TRBV20-1 to TRBJ2-7; the match to TRBD1 covers 12 bases. With V trimmed by 3 bases and J by 4 bases, 4 bases remained unmatched. The CDR3 is 14 residues long. CDR1 and CDR2 from the germline V gene are DFQATT and SNEGSKA (reference sequence). In nucleotides, the CDR3 is TGCAGTGCTAGTCCGGGACAGGGGGCTTACGAGCAGTACTTC. It specifies CSASPGQGAYEQYF.

The V call is TRBV29-1, the J call TRBJ2-7; D not certain. Trimming took off 4 bases at V and 3 bases at J, with 7 bases between the two ends. This CDR3 region has 11 residues. CDR1 and CDR2 (germline): SQVTM, ANQGSEA. CDR3 residues: CSVVLNYEQYF. The CDR3 DNA follows: TGCAGCGTTGTATTGAACTACGAGCAGTACTTC.

The rearrangement joins TRBV30 to TRBJ1-1, with 7 bases matching TRBD1. CDR1 and CDR2 (germline): GTSNPN, SVGIG (reference sequence). V lost 7 bases, J lost 3 bases, and 5 bases stayed unmatched. The CDR3 is 12 residues long. In DNA form, the CDR3 reads TGTGCCTCGATACAGGGGTACACTGAAGCTTTCTTT. This codes for CASIQGYTEAFF.

The gene calls are TRBV19 and TRBJ1-2, with D possibly matching TRBD1 (6 bases). This CDR3 region has 19 residues. Trimming took 5 bases from V and 3 from J, leaving 28 bases between them. Germline CDR1 reads LNHDA; CDR2 reads SQIVND (reference sequence). CDR3 residues: CASSALSLSRDTFHYGYTF. CDR3 in DNA: TGTGCCAGTAGTGCCCTAAGCCTCAGCCGGGACACCTTCCACTATGGCTACACCTTC.

The chain has TRBV24-1 and TRBJ2-1; the match to TRBD2 covers 12 bases. Germline assignment: CDR1 KGHDR and CDR2 SFDVKD. The CDR3 sequence is 16 residues long. The V segment lost 0 bases and the J segment 9 bases; nucleotides outside the gene matches: 5. The DNA for the CDR3 is TGTGCCACCAGTGATTTGGCTAGCGGGGGGGCCTTTGAGCAGTTCTTC. It encodes CATSDLASGGAFEQFF.

The J gene is TRBJ1-1, the V gene TRBV11-3; perhaps TRBD1 as D (6 bases). The CDR3 spans 13 residues. Germline V gene data show CDR1 as SGHNT and CDR2 as YENEEA. Trimming took off 5 bases at V and 5 bases at J, with 12 bases between the two ends. As DNA, the CDR3 is TGTGCCAGCAGCCCAGGGGTGGAGACTGAAGCTTTCTTT. Its protein is CASSPGVETEAFF.

This clone was observed a single time. The chain recombines TRBV7-3 with TRBJ2-3, with D perhaps matching TRBD2 (6 bases). The CDR3 is 15 residues long. V was pared by 5 bases and J by 6 bases, with 18 bases between. Germline lookup yields CDR1 SGHTA and CDR2 FQGTGA. CDR3 in amino acids: CASSPSGGRTDTQYF. The CDR3 region has the DNA TGTGCCAGCAGCCCCAGTGGAGGGAGGACGGATACGCAGTATTTT.

V is TRBV29-1 and J is TRBJ2-1; D possibly corresponds to TRBD2 (6 bases). CDR3 length: 12 residues. Trimming shortened V by 8 bases and J by 9 bases, and 17 bases separated the two germline ends. CDR1 is SQVTM and CDR2 is ANQGSEA in the germline V gene. The CDR3 DNA reads as TGCAGCAGCGGGCTACCAGGCGGTGAGCAGTTCTTC. Protein sequence: CSSGLPGGEQFF.